These 12 T cell receptor beta chains came from one sample sequenced in a study of T cell responses to AZD1222 COVID-19 vaccine. The method was immunoSEQ multiplex PCR; TCRdb's version includes in-frame clones alone and lacks a portion of them. This repertoire shows fewer than 140,000 clones, roughly 90% found once; its top ten account for about 4.8%. The starting material was peripheral blood, obtained on day 0 of AZD1222 vaccination. The receptors were gathered from an adult in good health.

V and J are TRBV4-1 and TRBJ1-2; TRBD1 might be the D (5 bases). The CDR3 totals 15 residues. Germline V gene lookup returns CDR1 MGHRA and CDR2 YSYEKL. V lost 0 bases and J 8 bases, leaving 16 bases between the germline ends. The CDR3 DNA follows: TGCGCCAGCAGCCAAGAAGTGGTCAGGGTACAGGGCTACACCTTC. Translation: CASSQEVVRVQGYTF.

V is TRBV11-2 and J is TRBJ2-7; 7 bases are shared with TRBD2. Per the germline V gene, CDR1 is SGHAT and CDR2 is FQNNGV. This CDR3 comprises 15 residues. Germline trimming cut 7 bases from V and 6 bases from J; bases unmatched to any gene: 15. This CDR3 is CASTPTSAFLGEQYF. DNA of the CDR3: TGTGCCAGCACACCTACTAGCGCCTTTTTGGGCGAGCAGTACTTC.

This rearrangement joins TRBV7-2 to TRBJ2-7, with D possibly TRBD1 on 6 matching bases. The ends were cut back, 6 bases at V and 7 bases at J, with 13 bases in the middle. Germline-derived CDR1 and CDR2 are SGHTA and FQGNSA. The CDR3 loop spans 12 amino acids. CDR3 region: CASRAGVREQYF. In nucleotides, the CDR3 is TGTGCCAGCAGAGCAGGGGTTAGGGAGCAGTACTTC. The whole variable domain, filled in from reference TRBV7-2 and TRBJ2-7, reads GAGVSQSPSNKVTEKGKDVELRCDPISGHTALYWYRQSLGQGLEFLIYFQGNSAPDKSGLPSDRFSAERTGGSVSTLTIQRTQQEDSAVYLCASRAGVREQYFGPGTRLTVT.

This clone appeared a single time. The chain's CDR3 is CASSRWEGANTEAFF. CDR3 bases: TGTGCCAGCTCAAGGTGGGAAGGGGCAAACACTGAAGCTTTCTTT. The rearrangement uses TRBV18 and TRBJ1-1, with D possibly matching TRBD1 (5 bases). This CDR3 region has 15 residues. The germline V gene encodes CDR1 KGHSH and CDR2 LQKENI. With 5 bases removed from V and 2 bases from J, the gap between germline ends came to 15 bases.

J is TRBJ2-7 and V is TRBV19; D may be TRBD1 (5 bases). This CDR3 comprises 14 residues. Germline lookup yields CDR1 LNHDA and CDR2 SQIVND (reference sequence). The V end was cut by 3 bases, the J end by 6 bases, with 15 bases between. CDR3 sequence reads: CASSMRDSVREQYF. CDR3 sequence (DNA): TGTGCCAGTAGTATGAGAGACAGCGTGCGCGAGCAGTACTTC.

This clone is a singleton in its sample. The V gene is TRBV15, the J gene TRBJ1-2, with TRBD1 matching 7 bases. The CDR3 spans 14 residues. V lost 5 bases and J lost 4; bases outside the gene matches: 7. Germline V gene sequence: CDR1 LNHNV, CDR2 YYDKDF (reference sequence). The CDR3 spells CATSYSGGSYGYTF. CDR3 DNA sequence: TGTGCCACCAGCTACTCAGGGGGGAGCTATGGCTACACCTTC.

J is TRBJ1-2 and V is TRBV7-2, with TRBD1 identical over 8 bases. CDR1 and CDR2 from the germline V gene are SGHTA and FQGNSA. The CDR3 has 15 residues. The V and J ends lost 5 bases and 6 bases, in that order; junction bases with no gene match: 11. As DNA, the CDR3 is TGTGCCAGCAGCCCACCTGGGACAGGCTTTCATGGCTACACCTTC. Protein: CASSPPGTGFHGYTF.

In this sample, this clone turned up once. The rearrangement links TRBV13 to TRBJ1-1; D remains unclear. Germline CDR1 PRHDT, CDR2 FYEKMQ (reference sequence). The CDR3 spans 13 residues. V was cut by 10 bases and J by 6 bases, with 18 bases left in between. The CDR3 sequence is CATRNRGRAEAFF. As DNA, the CDR3 is TGTGCCACCCGTAATCGAGGGCGGGCTGAAGCTTTCTTT.

The chain is built from TRBV7-3 and TRBJ2-1, with 11 bases that match TRBD2. The trim removed 6 bases at V and 5 bases at J, leaving 9 bases unmatched. Germline V CDR1 and CDR2: SGHTA, FQGTGA. This CDR3 region has 16 residues. In DNA, the CDR3 is TGTGCCAGCAGGCATACCGGGACTAGCGGAAACAATGAGCAGTTCTTC. Its translation: CASRHTGTSGNNEQFF.

Here the CDR3 DNA reads TGTGCCAGCAGCTTAGGGGGACAGGGGGGACGATATGGCTACACCTTC. It is translated as CASSLGGQGGRYGYTF. This rearrangement joins TRBV7-2 to TRBJ1-2; 11 bases match TRBD1. The CDR3 sequence is 16 residues long. V lost 1 base and J lost 5; bases outside the gene matches: 6. In germline, CDR1 is SGHTA, CDR2 FQGNSA.

This chain links TRBV18 with TRBJ2-5; D ambiguous. The germline CDR1 and CDR2 sequences are KGHSH and LQKENI. The CDR3 covers 11 residues. Trimming cost V 2 bases and J 6 bases, with 4 bases left between them. The CDR3 sequence: CASSPEKTQYF. The CDR3, as DNA: TGTGCCAGCTCACCAGAAAAGACCCAGTACTTC. Using reference TRBV18 and TRBJ2-5 for the parts outside the CDR3, the full variable domain is NAGVMQNPRHLVRRRGQEARLRCSPMKGHSHVYWYRQLPEEGLKFMVYLQKENIIDESGMPKERFSAEFPKEGPSILRIQQVVRGDSAAYFCASSPEKTQYFGPGTRLLVL.

V usage is TRBV7-2 and J usage is TRBJ2-7; D is possibly TRBD2 (6 bases). Trimming left V 4 bases short and J 1 base short, with 11 bases between. Germline CDR1 is SGHTA and CDR2 is FQGNSA. The CDR3 runs 14 residues. The CDR3 DNA sequence: TGTGCCAGCAGCTACGGGGGTGGATCCTACGAGCAGTACTTC. Translation gives CASSYGGGSYEQYF.